These T cell receptor beta chains were read from a single sample in a study of cytomegalovirus exposure and HLA in healthy donors. The repertoire was sequenced with immunoSEQ multiplex PCR; TCRdb's copy has only in-frame clones and lacks some. The sample yields some 87,000 clones, 65% to 85% seen once. The specimen was PBMCs. These receptor sequences come from a woman aged 40 to 50 in good health and CMV-seropositive. Both conserved end residues are trimmed from each CDR3.

>TRBV6-4
ARVEREGRSEQY
>TRBV5-6
ASRPTGGTYEQY
>TRBV6-4
ASSASGEHNEQY
>TRBV14
ASSQRSTGSTDTQY
>TRBV7-9
ASSLRELASNTGELF
>TRBV5-1
ASSLSQYGYT
>TRBV5-1
ASSRETGAYGYT
>TRBV5-1
ASSWNGGTQETQY
>TRBV5-4
ASSSPGQGAEAF
>TRBV21-1
ASSTGQGAYEQY
>TRBV5-6
ASRLGQGYGIEH
>TRBV29-1
SVVGDTGELF
>TRBV6-1
ASSEALNQPQH
>TRBV7-9
ASSRQSTNEKLF
>TRBV5-1
ASSSADNNSPLH
>TRBV5-1
ASSLTGLGTEAF
>TRBV18
ASSPLQGRNEQF
>TRBV5-1
ASSLGLAGSGTDTQY
>TRBV10-3
AISDPDTYNEQF
>TRBV5-6
ASSLVPLRETQY
>TRBV20-1
SAPSGG
>TRBV7-2
ASSAGTSGSYEQF
>TRBV6-5
ASSRGVNQPQH
>TRBV6-5
ASSYDSFTGQF
>TRBV27
ASSFNPELGNEQF
>TRBV7-8
ASGEQEYNEQF
>TRBV27
ASSPVKIQIHGNYEQY
>TRBV7-2
ASSFGGGGYT
>TRBV5-6
ASSYTTSEIHTDTQY
>TRBV6-5
ASSRDRGRKETQY
>TRBV30
AWRSTGSISPLH
>TRBV4-1
ASSHPLRSNTGELF
>TRBV7-6
ASSFPGQGSDEQF
>TRBV19
ASRGRGPTGELF
>TRBV5-1
ASSLDRFYNSPLH
>TRBV29-1
SAMGGRETQY
>TRBV5-1
ASSQPGLAGGGNEQF
>TRBV6-1
ASSERQGSNQPQH